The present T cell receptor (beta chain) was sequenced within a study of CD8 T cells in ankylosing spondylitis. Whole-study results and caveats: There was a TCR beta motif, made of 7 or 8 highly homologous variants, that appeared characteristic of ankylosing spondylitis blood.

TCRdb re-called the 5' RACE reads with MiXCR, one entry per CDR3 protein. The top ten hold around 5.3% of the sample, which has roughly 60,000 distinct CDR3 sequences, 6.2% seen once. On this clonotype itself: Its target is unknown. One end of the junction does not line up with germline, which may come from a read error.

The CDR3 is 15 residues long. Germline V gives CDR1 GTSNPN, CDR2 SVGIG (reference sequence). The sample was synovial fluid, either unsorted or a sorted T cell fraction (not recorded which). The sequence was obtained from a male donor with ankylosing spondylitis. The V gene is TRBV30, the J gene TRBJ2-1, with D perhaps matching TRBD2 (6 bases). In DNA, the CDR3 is TGTGCCTGGAGTGTTATGGGGACTCAGTACAATGAGCAGTTGTTC. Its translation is CAWSVMGTQYNEQLF.